A selection of T cell receptor beta chains follows, all from one sample in a study of beta chain features in type 1 diabetes. Repertoires were generated with immunoSEQ multiplex PCR, while TCRdb's copy carries only in-frame clones and drops some. There are 120,000 to 150,000 clones in the sample; approximately 13% occur only once, and less than 1.5% lies in the top ten. Sequencing was done on a sample of central memory CD4+ T cells from blood. The receptors derive from a man between 18 and 35 years old with type 1 diabetes. Each CDR3 is given with its conserved first and last residue. Each record gives: clone size, V gene, CDR3 length, D gene, J gene, CDR3 DNA, CDR3 protein. A D gene is named only where the DNA matches it firmly. Some rows mark clone size as missing; the rest say once, few, many or name a class of expanded clone.

NA	TRBV6-1	13	NA	TRBJ2-2	TGTGCCAGCAGTTTGGGCCGGGTCGGGGAGCTGTTTTTT	CASSLGRVGELFF
few	TRBV30	15	TRBD1	TRBJ2-3	TGTGCCTGGAGGGTGCGGGACAGGGTCACAGATACGCAGTATTTT	CAWRVRDRVTDTQYF
NA	TRBV19	12	NA	TRBJ1-2	TGTGCCAGTAGTCTTTCGGGATATGGCTACACCTTC	CASSLSGYGYTF
NA	TRBV7-8	15	NA	TRBJ1-5	TGTGCCAGCAGCTTTCAGGGAATTAGCAATCAGCCCCAGCATTTT	CASSFQGISNQPQHF
few	TRBV30	16	TRBD1	TRBJ1-2	TGTGCCTGGAGTGTAACAGGGACAGGGAGTTTCTATGGCTACACCTTC	CAWSVTGTGSFYGYTF
few	TRBV7-8	15	NA	TRBJ1-5	TGTGCCAGCAGCTTTGGACAGCAGAGCAATCAGCCCCAGCATTTT	CASSFGQQSNQPQHF
NA	TRBV5-1	15	NA	TRBJ1-1	TGCGCCAGCAGCTTAACAGGGTACTCGAACACTGAAGCTTTCTTT	CASSLTGYSNTEAFF
NA	TRBV28	12	NA	TRBJ2-7	TGTGCCAGCGGTGGGGGGGCCCACGAGCAGTACTTC	CASGGGAHEQYF
many	TRBV9	16	TRBD2	TRBJ2-2	TGTGCCAGCAGCGTTAGCGGGGGAAGTTACACCGGGGAGCTGTTTTTT	CASSVSGGSYTGELFF
few	TRBV4-1	16	NA	TRBJ1-5	TGCGCCAGCAGCCAAGATATGGGGGGACCCAATCAGCCCCAGCATTTT	CASSQDMGGPNQPQHF
many	TRBV5-6	17	NA	TRBJ1-2	TGTGCCAGCAGCCCAACTCGGGGGCGGAATCTTGGTTTCGGCTACACCTTC	CASSPTRGRNLGFGYTF
NA	TRBV2	13	NA	TRBJ1-5	TGTGCCAGCAGTGACAGGGTAGGACAGCCCCAGCATTTT	CASSDRVGQPQHF
NA	TRBV15	17	TRBD1	TRBJ1-1	TGTGCCACCAGTTCGCCCAAGGACAGGGGCGTTAACACTGAAGCTTTCTTT	CATSSPKDRGVNTEAFF
many	TRBV6-6	14	NA	TRBJ2-3	TGTGCCAGCAGCCAGGGACTCGACACAGATACGCAGTATTTT	CASSQGLDTDTQYF
few	TRBV14	13	NA	TRBJ2-7	TGTGCCAGCAGCCGCGGGCTATACATGGAGCAGTACTTC	CASSRGLYMEQYF
NA	TRBV6-5	12	NA	TRBJ1-6	TGTGCCAGCGGGGCCCTCGGATCGGCCCTCCACTTT	CASGALGSALHF